These 9 T cell receptor beta chains came from one sample sequenced in a study of OX40 agonist ivuxolimab in advanced cancers. Some clones are missing from TCRdb's copy, which holds only in-frame ones; the method was immunoSEQ multiplex PCR. The sample records 55,000 to 90,000 clones, around 86% being singletons. Here the sequenced sample was CD4+ or CD8+ T cells sorted from blood, taken in a trial of the OX40 agonist ivuxolimab. Source of these receptors: an adult with an advanced solid tumor such as melanoma, head and neck, liver or kidney cancer.

The gene calls are TRBV6-5 and TRBJ1-1; unclear D gene. The CDR3 extends over 14 amino acids. Trimming removed 2 bases from V and 4 bases from J, with 11 bases in between. Germline V gene lookup returns CDR1 MNHEY and CDR2 SVGAGI. Here the CDR3 reads CASSYDLGSTEAFF. DNA of the CDR3: TGTGCCAGCAGTTACGATCTGGGGAGCACTGAAGCTTTCTTT.

The CDR3 protein is CASSQEVGRVYFNEQFF. CDR3 DNA sequence: TGTGCCAGCAGCCAAGAGGTAGGCCGTGTCTATTTCAATGAGCAGTTCTTC. J is TRBJ2-1 and V is TRBV14; D is unclear. The CDR3 covers 17 residues. CDR1 is SGHDN and CDR2 is FVKESK in the germline V gene. Trimming removed 0 bases from V and 6 bases from J, with 18 bases in between. Together with reference TRBV14 and TRBJ2-1, the CDR3 gives the full variable domain: EAGVTQFPSHSVIEKGQTVTLRCDPISGHDNLYWYRRVMGKEIKFLLHFVKESKQDESGMPNNRFLAERTGGTYSTLKVQPAELEDSGVYFCASSQEVGRVYFNEQFFGPGTRLTVL.

The V call is TRBV29-1, the J call TRBJ1-2, with TRBD1 matching over 9 bases. V trimming: 3 bases; J trimming: 4 bases; junction bases outside the gene matches: 3. Germline V lookup: CDR1 SQVTM, CDR2 ANQGSEA. The CDR3 consists of 13 residues. CDR3 residues: CSVEGQGGYGYTF. DNA of the CDR3: TGCAGCGTTGAGGGACAGGGAGGCTATGGCTACACCTTC.

This chain joins TRBV5-8 and TRBJ1-4, with 8 bases matching TRBD1. The V and J ends lost 4 bases and 10 bases, in that order; junction bases with no gene match: 9. CDR1 and CDR2 from the germline V gene are SGHTS and YDEGEE. This CDR3 spans 14 amino acids. CDR3 sequence (DNA): TGTGCCAGCAGCCCAACTGGACAGGGACGAAAACTGTTTTTT. Amino acids: CASSPTGQGRKLFF.

This clone is a singleton in its sample. V gene TRBV19 combines with J gene TRBJ1-5, with TRBD1 matching 8 bases. Germline CDR1 and CDR2: LNHDA and SQIVND (reference sequence). The CDR3 is 15 amino acids. Trimming cost V 1 base and J 6 bases; bases outside gene matches: 5. CDR3 DNA: TGTGCCAGTAGTATAGGGACAGGGATGGGTCAGCCCCAGCATTTT. Encoded protein: CASSIGTGMGQPQHF.

The rearrangement uses TRBV10-3 and TRBJ1-6; D is undetermined. The V end was cut by 4 bases, the J end by 7 bases, with 11 bases between. The CDR3 is made up of 14 amino acids. CDR1 is ENHRY and CDR2 is SYGVKD in the germline V gene. The CDR3 spells CAISGWQANSPLHF. The CDR3 bases are TGTGCCATCAGTGGTTGGCAGGCGAATTCACCCCTCCACTTT.

This clone was observed a few times. Here the CDR3 reads CASSPRGTHTEAFF. DNA for the CDR3: TGTGCCAGCAGTCCCCGGGGTACGCACACTGAAGCTTTCTTT. V and J are TRBV2 and TRBJ1-1, with D uncertain. Germline CDR1 is SNHLY and CDR2 is FYNNEI. Trimming removed 5 bases from V and 3 bases from J, with 13 bases in between. CDR3 size: 14 residues.

The V gene is TRBV7-2, the J gene TRBJ2-7, with 7 nucleotides matching TRBD2. J lost 1 base, V lost 4 bases, and 1 base had no gene match. CDR1 and CDR2 from the germline V gene are SGHTA and FQGNSA. The CDR3 loop spans 13 amino acids. The CDR3 bases are TGTGCCAGCAGCTCTAGCGGTTCCTACGAGCAGTACTTC. Residues: CASSSSGSYEQYF.

V and J are TRBV13 and TRBJ1-6, with a tentative D call TRBD1 (5 bases). The germline V gene encodes CDR1 PRHDT and CDR2 FYEKMQ (reference sequence). The CDR3 length is 12 residues. Deletions cut 11 bases from V and 6 bases from J, with 11 bases between. The CDR3 spells CAAGRGNSPLHF. DNA of the CDR3: TGTGCCGCGGGGCGGGGTAATTCACCCCTCCACTTT. Filled out from reference TRBV13 and TRBJ1-6, the complete variable domain reads AAGVIQSPRHLIKEKRETATLKCYPIPRHDTVYWYQQGPGQDPQFLISFYEKMQSDKGSIPDRFSAQQFSDYHSELNMSSLELGDSALYFCAAGRGNSPLHFGNGTRLTVT.